One sample yielded the 13 T cell receptor beta chains listed below, sequenced in a study of blood T cells in healthy people across ages. The use of a sample-barcoded 5' primer and a J-beta primer mix characterized a second PCR of roughly 6 to 11 cycles. TCRdb processed the 5' RACE reads anew with MiXCR; each CDR3 protein has one entry. The sample includes hundreds of thousands of distinct CDR3 sequences, about three fifths of them seen just once. Specimen: blood. The receptors here all came from a man in his thirties or forties in good health.

CDR3 nucleotide sequence: TGTGCCAGCAGCCGGTGGGGAGGGGGGCTCAACTACGAGCAGTACTTC. Its translation: CASSRWGGGLNYEQYF. V gene TRBV12-3 or TRBV12-4 combines with J gene TRBJ2-7; D perhaps matches TRBD2 (7 bases). The CDR3 is 16 residues long. Trimming cost V 6 bases and J 3 bases, with 21 bases left between them.

The CDR3 nucleotides read TGTGCCAGCAGCGCAGGGAACTCTGGGGCCAACGTCCTGACTTTC. Residues: CASSAGNSGANVLTF. The rearrangement joins TRBV3-1 to TRBJ2-6; D is possibly TRBD1 (5 bases). The germline V gene has CDR1 LGHDT and CDR2 YNNKEL (reference sequence). Trimming stripped 5 bases from V and 0 bases from J, with 8 bases between. The CDR3 totals 15 residues.

The chain uses TRBV27 and TRBJ2-5; 7 positions match TRBD1. Germline V gene sequence: CDR1 MNHEY, CDR2 SMNVEV (reference sequence). V lost 4 bases to trimming and J lost 11 bases; unmatched junction nucleotides: 16. The CDR3 runs to 15 residues. DNA of the CDR3: TGTGCCAGCAGTTCCAACCGGGACAGTACCAATGAGCAGTACTTC. It specifies CASSSNRDSTNEQYF.

CDR3 amino acids: CASKMREPYEQYF. The CDR3 nucleotides read TGTGCCAGCAAAATGCGGGAGCCCTACGAGCAGTACTTC. The gene calls are TRBV6-2 or TRBV6-3 and TRBJ2-7, with 7 bases that match TRBD2. The CDR3 has 13 amino acids. V dropped 7 bases and J dropped 2; count of bases not matched to a gene: 5. Germline CDR1 MNHEY, CDR2 SVGEGT.

The chain couples TRBV12-3 or TRBV12-4 to TRBJ1-5, with D uncertain. The length of the CDR3 is 14 residues. Trimming took 6 bases from V and 4 from J, leaving 13 bases between them. The CDR3 DNA reads TGTGCCAGCAGCTACGGACGGGCAAATCAGCCCCAGCATTTT. It yields the protein CASSYGRANQPQHF.

The CDR3 loop is CASSYSEATSYEQYF. DNA of the CDR3: TGTGCCAGCAGTTACTCGGAGGCTACGAGCTACGAGCAGTACTTC. The chain recombines TRBV6-5 with TRBJ2-7; TRBD2 might be the D (5 bases). The germline CDR1 and CDR2 sequences are MNHEY and SVGAGI. The CDR3 contains 15 residues. Trimming stripped 0 bases from V and 3 bases from J, with 12 bases between.

This chain links TRBV4-3 with TRBJ1-4; D not certain. V lost 0 bases to trimming and J lost 10 bases, with 9 bases between them. CDR1 LGHNA and CDR2 YSLEER come from the germline V gene. The CDR3 spans 13 residues. The CDR3 is CASSQDMGRKLFF. CDR3 nucleotide sequence: TGCGCCAGCAGCCAAGATATGGGTCGAAAACTGTTTTTT.

The chain has TRBV4-3 and TRBJ2-1; 8 nucleotides agree with TRBD2. The V segment lost 2 bases and the J segment 8 bases; nucleotides outside the gene matches: 14. Germline V gene data show CDR1 as LGHNA and CDR2 as YSLEER. The CDR3 contains 17 residues. The CDR3 DNA is TGCGCCAGCAGCCAAACCTGGAAGGGCAGCGGGAGTGATGAGCAGTTCTTC. This codes for CASSQTWKGSGSDEQFF.

This clonotype has only a few counts. The chain couples TRBV5-1 to TRBJ1-6; 11 nucleotides align to TRBD1. The CDR3 has 14 amino acids. CDR1 is SGHRS and CDR2 is YFSETQ in the germline V gene. The V and J ends lost 3 bases and 9 bases, in that order; junction bases with no gene match: 2. This CDR3 is CASSWGTGGSPLHF. CDR3 coding DNA: TGCGCCAGCAGCTGGGGGACAGGGGGTTCACCCCTCCACTTT. The full variable domain, its missing parts supplied by reference TRBV5-1 and TRBJ1-6, is KAGVTQTPRYLIKTRGQQVTLSCSPISGHRSVSWYQQTPGQGLQFLFEYFSETQRNKGNFPGRFSGRQFSNSRSEMNVSTLELGDSALYLCASSWGTGGSPLHFGNGTRLTVT.

The sample holds a few counts of this clonotype. The chain couples TRBV11-2 to TRBJ2-1, with 15 bases identical to TRBD2. This CDR3 spans 14 amino acids. Germline V gene sequence: CDR1 SGHAT, CDR2 FQNNGV. With V trimmed by 8 bases and J by 7 bases, 3 bases remained unmatched. DNA for the CDR3: TGTGCCAGCCAAGGGACTAGCGGGAGGAATGAGCAGTTCTTC. Protein sequence: CASQGTSGRNEQFF.

The chain combines TRBV15 with TRBJ1-6; D is unresolved. Looked up from germline, CDR1 is LNHNV and CDR2 is YYDKDF (reference sequence). This CDR3 spans 16 amino acids. Trimming pared 0 bases from V and 7 bases from J, leaving 13 bases between. The CDR3 DNA reads as TGTGCCACCAGCAGAGATCTCGCTGGGCCCAATTCACCCCTCCACTTT. Translated, it gives CATSRDLAGPNSPLHF. Full variable domain (rest looked up from reference TRBV15 and TRBJ1-6): DAMVIQNPRYQVTQFGKPVTLSCSQTLNHNVMYWYQQKSSQAPKLLFHYYDKDFNNEADTPDNFQSRRPNTSFCFLDIRSPGLGDTAMYLCATSRDLAGPNSPLHFGNGTRLTVT.

In this sample, this clonotype turned up once. The chain is built from TRBV29-1 and TRBJ2-7, with 8 bases identical to TRBD1. J gave up 2 bases and V 6 bases, and 9 bases lay outside the gene matches. The CDR3 sequence is 14 residues long. The V gene's germline CDR1 is SQVTM and CDR2 ANQGSEA. DNA for the CDR3: TGCAGCGTGAAGGACCCGGGACAGGCCTACGAGCAGTACTTC. This translates into CSVKDPGQAYEQYF.

The V call is TRBV18, the J call TRBJ2-1; 9 bases are a match to TRBD1. Germline CDR1 reads KGHSH; CDR2 reads LQKENI. V shed 5 bases and J 10 bases; nucleotides not matched to a gene: 12. The CDR3 runs to 15 residues. CDR3 residues: CASSSNRDRAWEQFF. CDR3 bases: TGTGCCAGCTCATCAAACCGGGACAGGGCATGGGAGCAGTTCTTC.